What follows are 10 T cell receptor beta chains derived from one specimen sequenced in a study of blood T cell repertoires in COVID-19. The repertoire was sequenced with immunoSEQ multiplex PCR; TCRdb's copy has only in-frame clones and lacks some. Of more than 350,000 clones detected, approximately 90% appear once; the ten largest clones hold roughly 1.4%. Specimen: PBMCs or T cells enriched from blood (not recorded which). These receptors originate from a young woman who had been exposed to COVID-19.

CDR3 residues: CASALTRPFF. Written as DNA, the CDR3 is TGTGCCAGCGCACTGACAAGACCTTTCTTT. V gene TRBV25-1 combines with J gene TRBJ1-1; no firm D call. V gave up 8 bases and J gave up 12 bases, with 13 bases separating them. The CDR3 has 10 residues. The V gene's germline CDR1 is MGHDK and CDR2 SYGVNS. Looking up the rest from reference TRBV25-1 and TRBJ1-1 gives the full variable domain: EADIYQTPRYLVIGTGKKITLECSQTMGHDKMYWYQQDPGMELHLIHYSYGVNSTEKGDLSSESTVSRIRTEHFPLTLESARPSHTSQYLCASALTRPFFGQGTRLTVV.

In regard to this clone: The same CDR3 is also encoded by other DNA sequences in this sample. V is TRBV11-2 and J is TRBJ1-1; D is ambiguous. The CDR3 loop spans 13 amino acids. Germline CDR1 SGHAT, CDR2 FQNNGV. Trimming pared 2 bases from V and 2 bases from J, leaving 6 bases between. CDR3 sequence: CASSLSRNTEAFF. CDR3 nucleotides: TGTGCCAGCAGCTTATCCAGAAACACTGAAGCTTTCTTT.

The chain has TRBV25-1 and TRBJ1-6; no reliable D call. The germline V and J ends were trimmed by 2 bases and 4 bases, with 9 bases remaining between them. The CDR3 is made up of 15 amino acids. The germline CDR1 and CDR2 sequences are MGHDK and SYGVNS. As DNA, the CDR3 is TGTGCCAGCAGTGAAGGAGACGGTTATAATTCACCCCTCCACTTT. Residues: CASSEGDGYNSPLHF.

The chain links TRBV27 to TRBJ1-1; possibly TRBD1 for D (5 bases). Germline values: CDR1 MNHEY, CDR2 SMNVEV (reference sequence). This CDR3 is 13 amino acids long. V lost 6 bases, J lost 3 bases, and 11 bases lay in between. CDR3: CASSQGEDTEAFF. Here the CDR3 DNA reads TGTGCCAGCAGCCAGGGTGAGGACACTGAAGCTTTCTTT.

This clone was picked up one time. This chain joins TRBV6-5 and TRBJ1-3, with D possibly being TRBD1 (5 bases). CDR3 size: 14 residues. Per germline, CDR1 MNHEY and CDR2 SVGAGI. Trimming left V 0 bases short and J 7 bases short, with 10 bases between. The chain's CDR3 is CASSYSKRGNTIYF. The CDR3 nucleotides read TGTGCCAGCAGTTACTCTAAACGGGGGAACACCATATATTTT.

The V gene is TRBV7-8, the J gene TRBJ1-1; 8 bases align to TRBD1. CDR3 length: 15 residues. The V gene's germline CDR1 is SGHVS and CDR2 FQNEAQ. With 5 bases clipped from V and 1 base from J, the junction kept 6 bases outside the gene matches. The CDR3 region has the DNA TGTGCCAGCAGCCTGACAGGGGCCGGGAACACTGAAGCTTTCTTT. It yields the protein CASSLTGAGNTEAFF.

V is TRBV5-1 and J is TRBJ2-7; weak D call: TRBD2 (6 bases). V dropped 0 bases and J dropped 3 bases, with 13 bases sitting between them. CDR1 is SGHRS and CDR2 is YFSETQ in the germline V gene. This CDR3 contains 15 residues. CDR3 bases: TGCGCCAGCAGCTTGGAGGAGGGGTTGGACTACGAGCAGTACTTC. Its translation: CASSLEEGLDYEQYF.

The rearrangement links TRBV5-1 to TRBJ1-4; 9 nucleotides agree with TRBD1. CDR1 and CDR2 from the germline V gene are SGHRS and YFSETQ. CDR3 size: 14 residues. Trimming at V came to 4 bases and at J to 8 bases, leaving 6 bases not matched to a gene. CDR3 amino acids: CASSPGQGLEKLFF. CDR3 DNA: TGCGCCAGCAGCCCGGGACAGGGCCTCGAAAAACTGTTTTTT.

This clone was seen only once. The genes are TRBV14 and TRBJ1-2, with D perhaps matching TRBD1 (5 bases). Trimming pared 3 bases from V and 7 bases from J, leaving 12 bases between. This CDR3 has 13 residues. Germline V gene sequence: CDR1 SGHDN, CDR2 FVKESK. The CDR3 coding sequence is TGTGCCAGCAGCCAGGGCAGGGTAATTGGCTACACCTTC. This codes for CASSQGRVIGYTF.

The chain links TRBV13 to TRBJ2-5; 8 bases fit TRBD2. The germline V gene encodes CDR1 PRHDT and CDR2 FYEKMQ (reference sequence). The CDR3 loop spans 15 amino acids. V lost 0 bases and J lost 9; bases outside the gene matches: 9. The CDR3 nucleotides read TGTGCCAGCAGCTTAGGGAGCGGGGGCCGGGTGGCCCAGTACTTC. Encoded protein: CASSLGSGGRVAQYF.